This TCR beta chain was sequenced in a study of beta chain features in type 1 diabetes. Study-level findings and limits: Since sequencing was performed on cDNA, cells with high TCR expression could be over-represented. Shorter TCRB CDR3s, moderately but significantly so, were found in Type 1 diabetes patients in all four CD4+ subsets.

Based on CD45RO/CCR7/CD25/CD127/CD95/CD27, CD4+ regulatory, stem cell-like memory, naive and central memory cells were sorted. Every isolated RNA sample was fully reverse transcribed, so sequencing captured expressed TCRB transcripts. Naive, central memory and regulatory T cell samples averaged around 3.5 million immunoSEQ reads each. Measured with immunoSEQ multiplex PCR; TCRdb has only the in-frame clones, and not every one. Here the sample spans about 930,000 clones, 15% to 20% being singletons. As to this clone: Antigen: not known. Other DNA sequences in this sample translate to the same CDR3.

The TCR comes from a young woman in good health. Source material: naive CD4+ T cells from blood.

The chain's CDR3 is CASSSAGSTDTQYF. The CDR3 DNA follows: TGTGCCAGCAGTTCGGCAGGCAGCACAGATACGCAGTATTTT. This sequence joins TRBV28 and TRBJ2-3; D not certain. Germline values: CDR1 MDHEN, CDR2 SYDVKM. This CDR3 comprises 14 residues. V lost 4 bases and J 0 bases, leaving 8 bases between the germline ends. Full variable domain (rest looked up from reference TRBV28 and TRBJ2-3): DVKVTQSSRYLVKRTGEKVFLECVQDMDHENMFWYRQDPGLGLRLIYFSYDVKMKEKGDIPEGYSVSREKKERFSLILESASTNQTSMYLCASSSAGSTDTQYFGPGTRLTVL.